This T cell receptor (beta chain) was sequenced in a study of OX40 agonist ivuxolimab in advanced cancers. In terms of the full investigation: The costimulatory receptor OX40 (CD134) was targeted by ivuxolimab, a fully human IgG2 agonistic monoclonal antibody. Prior anti-PD-1, anti-PD-L1 or anti-CTLA-4 therapy was permitted, and 35% to 40% of dose-escalation patients had received checkpoint inhibitors. A male proportion of 75% to 85% and a mean age of about 60 years, ranging from 23 to 79, were recorded for the dose-escalation cohort. Intravenous ivuxolimab was administered to patients every 2 weeks at six dose levels: 0.01, 0.1, 0.3, 1.5, 3 and 10 mg/kg. Among the roughly 50 dose-escalation patients, roughly 20 had hepatocellular carcinoma, about 15 melanoma, 9 renal cell carcinoma and 9 head and neck cancer. The paper describes the monotherapy dose-escalation part (N of about 52 patients) of the phase I trial of ivuxolimab. Partial responses occurred in three dose-escalation patients: two with cutaneous melanoma and one with hepatocellular carcinoma. Peripheral TCRbeta sequencing aimed to test whether ivuxolimab altered TCR sequence diversity and caused clonal T-cell expansion. General findings and caveats noted by the study authors: After ivuxolimab, CD8+ T cells had more expanded clones than CD4+ T cells on average. Antigen specificity was not determined for the clonally expanded peripheral T cells. Low levels of normalized T-cell clonal expansion were also shown by some nonresponding patients. At doses of 0.1 to 3.0 mg/kg, clonal expansion of both CD4+ and CD8+ blood T cells was observed from baseline to week 6. In partial responders in the 0.1-3.0 mg/kg groups, normalized peripheral clonal expansion was found to be among the lowest, especially among CD8+ T cells.

Patients with a history of autoimmune disease or receiving systemic immunosuppression were excluded from the trial. Peripheral blood for TCR sequencing was drawn from every dose cohort at baseline, at cycle 4 day 1 and at cycle 7 day 1. Samples came from an open-label, multicenter, first-in-human phase I dose-escalation trial of ivuxolimab. Adults with locally advanced or metastatic head and neck squamous cell, hepatocellular, melanoma or renal cell carcinoma were enrolled in the trial. Before TCR sequencing, CD4+ T cells and CD8+ T cells from peripheral blood were sorted into separate populations. To sequence the TCRbeta CDR3 region, genomic DNA was isolated from the sorted cells. TCRbeta CDR3 regions were sequenced using the immunoSEQ Assay. Here the immuneACCESS table is served through TCRdb, limited to in-frame sequences with V and J called. Missing clones are a known gap in these copies; in checked studies unresolved V genes cover under half, and the rest lacks a known reason. A total of roughly 80,000 clones appear in this sample, about 93% of them only once. The ten top clones hold more than 13% of the sample.

The table lists this clone with a count of one. The clone's antigen remains unknown. Base qualities are not at hand, and no much larger clone is one base apart. Including the terminal cysteine and phenylalanine, the CDR3 comprises 16 residues. CDR3 DNA is the only sequence kept; it has 48 bases, read in frame from the first base. CDR1 and CDR2, per the germline V gene, are SGHAT and FQNNGV. V and J lose 2 bases and 10 bases, and a span of 21 bases separates them. The sequence is built from TRBV11-2 and TRBJ2-1, and the D gene may be TRBD2, 5 bases matching. The material was CD4+ or CD8+ T cells sorted from blood, obtained in a trial of the OX40 agonist ivuxolimab. The sequence was collected from an adult with an advanced solid tumor such as melanoma, head and neck, liver or kidney cancer. The CDR3: CASSLTQDSPPWEQFF. The DNA sequence is given as TGTGCCAGCAGCTTAACTCAGGACTCCCCCCCGTGGGAGCAGTTCTTC.